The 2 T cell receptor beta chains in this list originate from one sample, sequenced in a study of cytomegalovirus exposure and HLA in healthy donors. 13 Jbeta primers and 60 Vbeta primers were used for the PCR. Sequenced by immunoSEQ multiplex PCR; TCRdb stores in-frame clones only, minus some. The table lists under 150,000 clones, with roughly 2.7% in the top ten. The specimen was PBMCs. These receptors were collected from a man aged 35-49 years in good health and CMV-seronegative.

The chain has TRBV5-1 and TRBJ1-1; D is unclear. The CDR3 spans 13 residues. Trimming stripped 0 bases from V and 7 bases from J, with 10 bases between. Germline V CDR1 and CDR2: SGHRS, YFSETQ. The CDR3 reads CASSLAQVGEAFF. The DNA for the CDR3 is TGCGCCAGCAGCTTGGCGCAGGTGGGTGAAGCTTTCTTT.

DNA of the CDR3: TGTGCCAGCAGCTTGTCCCCGGACAGCACAACTAATGAAAAACTGTTTTTT. This codes for CASSLSPDSTTNEKLFF. The V gene is TRBV5-6, the J gene TRBJ1-4; possibly TRBD1 for D (6 bases). The CDR3 sequence is 17 residues long. Per germline, CDR1 SGHDT and CDR2 YYEEEE. V was clipped by 1 base and J by 0 bases, with 13 bases between them.